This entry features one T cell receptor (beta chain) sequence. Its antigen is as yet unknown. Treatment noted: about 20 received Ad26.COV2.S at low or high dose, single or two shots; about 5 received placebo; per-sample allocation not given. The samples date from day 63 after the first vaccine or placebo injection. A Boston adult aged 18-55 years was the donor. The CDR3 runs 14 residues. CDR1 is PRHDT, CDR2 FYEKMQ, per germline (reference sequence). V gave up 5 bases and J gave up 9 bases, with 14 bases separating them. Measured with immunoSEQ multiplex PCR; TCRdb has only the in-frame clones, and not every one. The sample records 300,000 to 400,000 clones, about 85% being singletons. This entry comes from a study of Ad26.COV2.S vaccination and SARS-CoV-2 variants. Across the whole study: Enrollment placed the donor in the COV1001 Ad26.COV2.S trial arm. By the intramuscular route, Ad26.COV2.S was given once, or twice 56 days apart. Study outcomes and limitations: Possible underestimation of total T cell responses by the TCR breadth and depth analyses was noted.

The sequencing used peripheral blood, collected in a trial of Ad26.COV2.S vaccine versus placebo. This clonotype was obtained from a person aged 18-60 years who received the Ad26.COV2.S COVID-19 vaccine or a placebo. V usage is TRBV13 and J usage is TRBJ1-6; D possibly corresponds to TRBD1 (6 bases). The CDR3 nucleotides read TGTGCCAGCAGCCTACGGACAGAGTCTTCACCCCTCCACTTT. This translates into CASSLRTESSPLHF. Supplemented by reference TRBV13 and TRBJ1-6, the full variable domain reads AAGVIQSPRHLIKEKRETATLKCYPIPRHDTVYWYQQGPGQDPQFLISFYEKMQSDKGSIPDRFSAQQFSDYHSELNMSSLELGDSALYFCASSLRTESSPLHFGNGTRLTVT.